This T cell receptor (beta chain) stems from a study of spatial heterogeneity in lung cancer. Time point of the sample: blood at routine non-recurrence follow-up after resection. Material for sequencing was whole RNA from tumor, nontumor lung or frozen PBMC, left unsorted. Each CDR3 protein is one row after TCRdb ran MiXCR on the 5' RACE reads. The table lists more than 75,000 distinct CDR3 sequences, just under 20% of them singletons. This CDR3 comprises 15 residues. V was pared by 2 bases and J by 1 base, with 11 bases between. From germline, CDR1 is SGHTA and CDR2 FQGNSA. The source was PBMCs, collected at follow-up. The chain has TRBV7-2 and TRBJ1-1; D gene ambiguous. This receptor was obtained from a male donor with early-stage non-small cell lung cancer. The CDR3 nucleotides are TGTGCCAGCAGCTTAATGATGGGATCGAACACTGAAGCTTTCTTT. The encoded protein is CASSLMMGSNTEAFF.